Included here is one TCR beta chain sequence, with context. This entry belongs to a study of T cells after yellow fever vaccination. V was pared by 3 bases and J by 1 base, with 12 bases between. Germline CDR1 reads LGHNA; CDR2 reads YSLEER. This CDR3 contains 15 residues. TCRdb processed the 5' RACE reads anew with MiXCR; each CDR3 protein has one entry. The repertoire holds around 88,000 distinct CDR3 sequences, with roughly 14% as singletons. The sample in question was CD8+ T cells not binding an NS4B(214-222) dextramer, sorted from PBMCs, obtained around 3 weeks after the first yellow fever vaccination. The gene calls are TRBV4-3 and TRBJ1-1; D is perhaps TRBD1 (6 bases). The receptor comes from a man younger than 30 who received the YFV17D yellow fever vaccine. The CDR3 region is CASSQYREPNTEAFF. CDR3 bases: TGCGCCAGCAGCCAGTACAGGGAGCCGAACACTGAAGCTTTCTTT.